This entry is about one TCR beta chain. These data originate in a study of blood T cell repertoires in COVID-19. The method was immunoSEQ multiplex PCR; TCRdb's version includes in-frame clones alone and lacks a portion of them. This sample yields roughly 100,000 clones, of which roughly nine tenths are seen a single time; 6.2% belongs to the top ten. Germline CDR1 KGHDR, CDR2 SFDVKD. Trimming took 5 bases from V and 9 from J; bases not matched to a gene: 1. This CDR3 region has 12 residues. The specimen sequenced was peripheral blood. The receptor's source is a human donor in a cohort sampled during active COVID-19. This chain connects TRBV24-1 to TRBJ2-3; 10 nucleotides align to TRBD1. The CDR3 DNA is TGTGCCACCAGTGCGGGACAGGGGACGCAGTATTTT. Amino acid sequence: CATSAGQGTQYF.